These 26 T cell receptor beta chains were sequenced from one sample in a study of CD8+ T cells in alopecia areata. Pooled cutaneous lymph node cells were sorted using CD4, CD8alpha, NKG2D, NKG2ACE and other markers. Extracted RNA was reverse transcribed into cDNA, the sequencing template. TCRdb keeps only in-frame clones here, not all; method: immunoSEQ multiplex PCR. The table lists approximately 10,000 clones, with no singletons. Sequencing was performed on CD8+ T cells sorted from a lymph node. These TCRs come from a C3H/HeJ mouse with alopecia areata. The MHC haplotype of this mouse line is H2-k.

In this sample, this clone turned up many times. The genes and germline here are from mouse. With the read ending 4 residues before the CDR3 end, the germline J gene is used to fill in that end. The chain has TRBV29 and TRBJ2-7; the match to TRBD1 covers 10 bases. This CDR3 is built from 14 residues. Germline assignment: CDR1 MSHET and CDR2 SYDVDS. The CDR3 sequence: CASSLRQGAHEQYF. Partial CDR3 DNA: TGTGCTAGCAGTTTAAGACAGGGGGCCCAT.

Concerning this clone itself: Gene names are the mouse ones. Coverage ceases 4 residues before the CDR3 finishes, and the germline J gene fills in the end. The chain links TRBV4 to TRBJ1-1; D call uncertain. V was clipped by 5 bases and J by 3 bases, with 7 bases between them. The germline gives CDR1 LGHDT, CDR2 YNNKQL (reference sequence). The CDR3 spans 12 residues. CDR3 loop: CASSTRDTEVFF. CDR3 bases read: TGTGCCAGCAGCACGAGGGACACA.

This clone showed up many times. Gene names follow the mouse nomenclature. The CDR3 extends 4 residues past the end of the read, so its final part is completed from the germline J gene. The chain carries TRBV13-3 and TRBJ2-7; 11 bases map to TRBD2. There are 14 residues in the CDR3. J was trimmed by 3 bases and V by 4 bases; bases with no gene match: 3. Germline V gene data show CDR1 as NNHDY and CDR2 as SYVADS. The CDR3 here is CASSWTGGYYEQYF. The sequenced part of the CDR3 DNA is TGTGCCAGCAGTTGGACTGGGGGGTACTAT.

This clone is labeled as medium-sized. The genes are named according to mouse. Read coverage stops 4 residues before the CDR3 terminus; the germline J gene supplies the remainder. The chain carries TRBV1 and TRBJ1-2; 12 nucleotides match TRBD1. J was trimmed by 3 bases and V by 1 base; bases with no gene match: 3. Germline V gene lookup returns CDR1 NSQYPW and CDR2 LRSPGD (reference sequence). This CDR3 is 16 amino acids long. The sequenced CDR3 bases are TGCACCTGCAGTGCAGCCGGGACAGGGGGCCACTCC. It specifies CTCSAAGTGGHS. The CDR3 reads in full as CTCSAAGTGGHSDYTF.

On this clone itself: A read error may account for a junction end that differs from germline. Gene and germline names: mouse. Read sequence stops 4 residues before the CDR3 end, and the germline J gene provides the missing end. The V call is TRBV1, the J call TRBJ2-5; 7 positions agree with TRBD2. Per germline, CDR1 NSQYPW and CDR2 LRSPGD (reference sequence). The CDR3 has 15 residues. The chain's CDR3 is CICSAAWGNQDTQYF. CDR3 bases read: TGCATCTGCAGTGCAGCCTGGGGGAACCAAGAC. Complete variable domain (other parts from reference TRBV1 and TRBJ2-5): VTLLEQNPRWRLVPRGQAVNLRCILKNSQYPWMSWYQQDLQKQLQWLFTLRSPGDKEVKSLPGADYLATRVTDTELRLQVANMSQGRTLYCICSAAWGNQDTQYFGPGTRLLVL.

This clone is medium-sized within its sample. The gene names here belong to mouse. Read sequence stops 4 residues before the CDR3 end, and the germline J gene provides the missing end. The rearrangement joins TRBV17 to TRBJ1-1, with TRBD1 matching over 8 bases. The CDR3 length is 15 residues. The V gene's germline CDR1 is MNHDT and CDR2 YYDKIL. V lost 2 bases and J lost 4; bases outside the gene matches: 6. CDR3 sequence: CASSRTTGVGTEVFF. The CDR3 bases that were read are TGTGCTAGCAGTAGAACGACAGGGGTGGGCACA.

This clone came up many times. The gene symbols are mouse symbols. The read is 4 residues too short to cover the CDR3 end, so that end is filled in from the germline J gene. The chain combines TRBV19 with TRBJ2-7; 7 bases match TRBD2. The V gene's germline CDR1 is FNHDT and CDR2 SITEND (reference sequence). Losses at the gene ends were 0 bases for V and 0 bases for J; bases not matched to a gene: 0. The CDR3 consists of 14 residues. The sequenced CDR3 bases are TGTGCCAGCAGTATAGGGGGGGGCTCCTAT. The encoded protein is CASSIGGGSY. The entire CDR3 reads CASSIGGGSYEQYF.

This clone came up many times. Mouse names are used for the genes. With the read ending 4 residues before the CDR3 end, the germline J gene is used to fill in that end. This rearrangement joins TRBV13-2 to TRBJ2-7; TRBD2 matches at 13 bases. The CDR3 has 16 residues. Germline V CDR1 and CDR2: NNHNN, SYGAGS (reference sequence). The chain's CDR3 is CASGDEGTGGGYEQYF. The sequenced CDR3 bases are TGTGCCAGCGGTGATGAAGGGACTGGGGGGGGGTAT.

As to this clone: Mouse names are used for the genes. The read finishes 4 residues shy of the CDR3 end, and the germline J gene is used to complete it. J is TRBJ2-5 and V is TRBV19; the match to TRBD2 covers 14 bases. Looked up from germline, CDR1 is FNHDT and CDR2 is SITEND (reference sequence). This CDR3 has 16 residues. The sequenced CDR3 bases are TGTGCCAGCAGCCTCGGGACTGGGGGGGCGATGGAC. This gives the protein CASSLGTGGAMD. The whole CDR3 sequence is CASSLGTGGAMDTQYF.

By sample fraction, this clone is medium-sized. The genes are named according to mouse. The read terminates 4 residues ahead of where the CDR3 ends, so the germline J gene completes it. This chain connects TRBV1 to TRBJ2-4; no firm D call. The germline V gene encodes CDR1 NSQYPW and CDR2 LRSPGD (reference sequence). The CDR3 consists of 12 residues. CDR3 DNA, as far as it was read: TGCACCTGCAGTGCAGGGGAAAAC. Its protein product is CTCSAGEN. The CDR3 reads in full as CTCSAGENTLYF.

Many counts were recorded for this clone. The gene symbols are mouse symbols. Read data end 4 residues before the CDR3 end; the end is taken from the germline J gene. The chain recombines TRBV13-3 with TRBJ1-1, with a possible D match to TRBD1 (6 bases). The germline gives CDR1 NNHDY, CDR2 SYVADS. This CDR3 spans 12 amino acids. V was shortened by 4 bases and J by 4 bases, with 8 bases between the two germline ends. The CDR3 region is CASSPGVTEVFF. The CDR3 DNA, read in part, is TGTGCCAGCAGTCCAGGGGTCACA.

This clone was counted only a few times. Genes and germline are mouse. The read falls 4 residues short of the CDR3 end, and the missing part is taken from the germline J gene. The chain joins TRBV31 to TRBJ2-1; D might be TRBD1 (6 bases). V was pared by 5 bases and J by 1 base, with 9 bases between. This CDR3 contains 13 residues. Germline V lookup: CDR1 GKSSPN, CDR2 SITVG. The part of the CDR3 DNA that was read is TGTGCCTGGGGGGACAAAAACTATGCT. Translated: CAWGDKNYA. The complete CDR3 sequence is CAWGDKNYAEQFF.

Only a few counts were recorded for this clone. Genes and germline are mouse. The read is 3 residues too short to cover the CDR3 end, so that end is filled in from the germline J gene. The chain is built from TRBV31 and TRBJ1-6, with 7 nucleotides matching TRBD1. TRBJ1-6 is marked as an open reading frame, function uncertain. Per germline, CDR1 GKSSPN and CDR2 SITVG. The CDR3 has 15 residues. The V and J ends lost 0 bases and 3 bases, in that order; junction bases with no gene match: 2. CDR3: CAWSLWDSYNSPLYF. The CDR3 bases that were read are TGTGCCTGGAGTCTGTGGGACAGCTATAATTCGCCC.

This clone was detected ten times or more. The genes are named according to mouse. Read data end 4 residues before the CDR3 end; the end is taken from the germline J gene. The chain recombines TRBV13-3 with TRBJ2-1; 9 nucleotides align to TRBD2. V lost 2 bases and J lost 4; bases outside the gene matches: 4. Germline lookup yields CDR1 NNHDY and CDR2 SYVADS. CDR3 length equals 15 residues. This chain's CDR3 is CASSELLGGYAEQFF. The CDR3 DNA, read in part, is TGTGCCAGCAGTGAGCTACTGGGGGGATATGCT.

This clone was observed many times. Genes and germline come from the mouse. The read falls 4 residues short of the CDR3 end, and the missing part is taken from the germline J gene. The rearrangement joins TRBV13-3 to TRBJ1-1; the D gene is possibly TRBD1 (5 bases). CDR1 and CDR2 from the germline V gene are NNHDY and SYVADS. The CDR3 extends over 14 amino acids. Trimming stripped 4 bases from V and 0 bases from J, with 10 bases between. The CDR3 reads CASSLTVANTEVFF. The covered CDR3 bases are TGTGCCAGCAGTCTGACAGTTGCAAACACA.

In its sample, this clone is medium-sized (0.01 to 0.1%). Mouse germline and gene names are used. The read falls 3 residues short of the CDR3 end, and the missing part is taken from the germline J gene. The chain combines TRBV1 with TRBJ1-6; 9 nucleotides align to TRBD1. TRBJ1-6 is classed as an ORF, of uncertain function. V lost 0 bases, J lost 3 bases, and 3 bases stayed unmatched. Germline V CDR1 and CDR2: NSQYPW, LRSPGD (reference sequence). CDR3 length equals 17 residues. The CDR3 sequence: CTCSADRDRVYNSPLYF. Incomplete CDR3 DNA: TGCACCTGCAGTGCAGATCGGGACAGGGTCTATAATTCGCCC.

This clone has at least ten counts. Gene names are mouse gene names. The DNA ends 4 residues before the CDR3 does, and the rest of the CDR3 is filled in from the germline J gene. The chain employs TRBV13-3 and TRBJ2-5, with a possible D match to TRBD1 (5 bases). The CDR3 is 12 residues long. CDR1 NNHDY and CDR2 SYVADS come from the germline V gene. This CDR3 is CASRQTKDTQYF. The CDR3 DNA, read in part, is TGTGCCAGTAGACAGACAAAAGAC.

This clone is classed as medium-sized. Each gene name is a mouse one. The CDR3 is cut off 4 residues early in the read; its end comes from the germline J gene. The V gene is TRBV1, the J gene TRBJ2-5; tentative D call: TRBD2 (7 bases). The CDR3 length is 17 residues. Germline V gene data show CDR1 as NSQYPW and CDR2 as LRSPGD (reference sequence). CDR3 DNA (partial): TGCACCTGCAGTGCAGATCCGGGGGGCGCTCGGGGGGAC. Amino acids: CTCSADPGGARGD. The CDR3 reads in full as CTCSADPGGARGDTQYF.

This clone has a count of ten or more. Gene and germline names: mouse. The read is 4 residues too short to cover the CDR3 end, so that end is filled in from the germline J gene. The chain is built from TRBV19 and TRBJ2-7, with 10 bases that match TRBD2. The germline V gene has CDR1 FNHDT and CDR2 SITEND (reference sequence). V shed 3 bases and J 0 bases; nucleotides not matched to a gene: 0. This CDR3 contains 14 residues. Here the CDR3 reads CASSNWGGSYEQYF. The part of the CDR3 DNA that was read is TGTGCCAGCAGTAACTGGGGGGGCTCCTAT.

This clone was found a few times. Mouse germline and gene names are used. Sequencing ends 4 residues short of the CDR3 end; the germline J gene provides the rest. The gene calls are TRBV31 and TRBJ2-1, with 8 bases lining up with TRBD2. The CDR3 has 15 amino acids. CDR1 and CDR2 (germline): GKSSPN, SITVG. The CDR3 spells CAWSLVGGAGAEQFF. CDR3 DNA, as far as it was read: TGTGCCTGGAGTCTAGTCGGGGGGGCGGGGGCT.

This clone was observed many times. Germline and genes here are mouse. The read stops 4 residues short of the end of the CDR3; the missing end is completed from the germline J gene. J is TRBJ2-4 and V is TRBV19; 9 nucleotides agree with TRBD1. V shed 6 bases and J 0 bases; nucleotides not matched to a gene: 8. The germline V gene encodes CDR1 FNHDT and CDR2 SITEND (reference sequence). CDR3 length: 16 residues. The part of the CDR3 DNA that was read is TGTGCCAGCACCGCCGGGACAGGGCGGAGTCAAAAC. Its translation is CASTAGTGRSQN. The entire CDR3 protein reads CASTAGTGRSQNTLYF.

This clone was observed at least ten times. All gene names here are mouse names. The read terminates 4 residues ahead of where the CDR3 ends, so the germline J gene completes it. The chain links TRBV19 to TRBJ2-1; TRBD2 matches 9 bases. From germline, CDR1 is FNHDT and CDR2 SITEND (reference sequence). The length of the CDR3 is 12 residues. The sequenced part of the CDR3 DNA is TGTGCCACGTGGGGGGGCGCTTCT. It translates to CATWGGAS. The full CDR3 protein reads CATWGGASEQFF. Drawing the rest from reference TRBV19 and TRBJ2-1, the complete variable domain is GGIITQTPKFLIGQEGQKLTLKCQQNFNHDTMYWYRQDSGKGLRLIYYSITENDLQKGDLSEGYDASREKKSSFSLTVTSAQKNEMAVFLCATWGGASEQFFGPGTRLTVL.

A note on this clone: Any gene name here is a mouse gene name. The read finishes 3 residues shy of the CDR3 end, and the germline J gene is used to complete it. Within the sample, other DNA sequences also encode this same CDR3. The chain has TRBV31 and TRBJ1-6; D gene uncertain. TRBJ1-6 is marked as an open reading frame, function uncertain. CDR3 length: 13 amino acids. Germline V CDR1 and CDR2: GKSSPN, SITVG. Trimming pared 0 bases from V and 4 bases from J, leaving 4 bases between. The CDR3 reads CAWSLQYNSPLYF. CDR3 DNA (partial): TGTGCCTGGAGTCTACAGTATAATTCGCCC.

This clone is categorized as medium-sized. Here the gene names and germline are mouse. The sequenced fragment ends 4 residues before the CDR3 boundary, so the rest is inferred from the germline J gene. V is TRBV13-3 and J is TRBJ2-7, with 7 bases identical to TRBD1. Germline lookup yields CDR1 NNHDY and CDR2 SYVADS. This CDR3 contains 11 residues. The CDR3 sequence: CASTQGDEQYF. CDR3 DNA, as far as it was read: TGTGCCAGCACCCAGGGGGAT.

This clone was observed many times. Gene names denote mouse genes. The sequenced fragment ends 4 residues before the CDR3 boundary, so the rest is inferred from the germline J gene. The identical CDR3 is also encoded by other nucleotide sequences in the sample. The V gene is TRBV19, the J gene TRBJ2-7; 11 bases match TRBD2. This CDR3 has 14 residues. Germline V gene lookup returns CDR1 FNHDT and CDR2 SITEND (reference sequence). CDR3 amino acids: CASSMRDWGYEQYF. The part of the CDR3 DNA that was read is TGTGCCAGCAGTATGCGGGACTGGGGGTAT.

There are many counts of this clone. Gene names denote mouse genes. The CDR3 end is not reached by the read, which stops 4 residues before it; the germline J gene fills it in. The chain couples TRBV19 to TRBJ2-2, with 9 bases fitting TRBD2. This CDR3 is 15 amino acids long. V was pared by 5 bases and J by 2 bases, with 4 bases of the junction left unmatched. The germline V gene has CDR1 FNHDT and CDR2 SITEND (reference sequence). CDR3 amino acids: CASSPDWGNTGQLYF. The DNA read from the CDR3 is TGTGCCAGCAGCCCGGACTGGGGCAACACCGGG.